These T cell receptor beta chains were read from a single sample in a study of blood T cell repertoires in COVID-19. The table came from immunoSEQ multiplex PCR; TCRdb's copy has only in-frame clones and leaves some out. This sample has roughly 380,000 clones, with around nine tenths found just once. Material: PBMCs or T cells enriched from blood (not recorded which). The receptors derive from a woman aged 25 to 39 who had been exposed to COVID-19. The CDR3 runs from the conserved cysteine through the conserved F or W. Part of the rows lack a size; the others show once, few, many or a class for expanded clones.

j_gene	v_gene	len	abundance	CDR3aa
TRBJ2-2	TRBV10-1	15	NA	CASSERTGDTGELFF
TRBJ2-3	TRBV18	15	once	CASSPGGQSTDTQYF
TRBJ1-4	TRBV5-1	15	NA	CASSLGGQTNEKLFF
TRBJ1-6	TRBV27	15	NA	CASSPPTGRSSPLHF
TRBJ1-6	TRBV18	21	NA	CASSPLPAGQVTYYYNSPLHF
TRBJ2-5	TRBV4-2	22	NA	CASSQDLFLGLAGDVRQETQYF
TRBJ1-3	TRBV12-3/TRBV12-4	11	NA	CASSQGQSCSF
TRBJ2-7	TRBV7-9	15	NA	CASSDLKRFSYEQYF
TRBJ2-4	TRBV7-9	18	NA	CASSPVGDRALAKNIQYF
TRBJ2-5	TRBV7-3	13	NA	CASRGTPEETQYF
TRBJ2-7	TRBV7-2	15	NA	CASSPGGLAGYEQYF
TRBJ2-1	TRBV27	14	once	CASSFSGRASEQFF
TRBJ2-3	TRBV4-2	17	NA	CASSQDWGGRGADTQYF
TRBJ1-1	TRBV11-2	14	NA	CASSSDRGWAEAFF
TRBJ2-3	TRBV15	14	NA	CATSKLSQTDTQYF
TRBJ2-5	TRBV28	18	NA	CASSLSKDPGTGVETQYF
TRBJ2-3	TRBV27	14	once	CASSFPGVSDTQYF
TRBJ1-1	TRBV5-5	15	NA	CASSFGGGGGTEAFF
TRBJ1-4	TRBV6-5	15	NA	CASTPGGRADEKLFF
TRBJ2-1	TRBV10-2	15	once	CASSDNGQSYNEQFF
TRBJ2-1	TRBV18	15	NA	CAARGRLAGSVEQFF
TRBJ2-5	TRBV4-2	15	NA	CASSQGEGFQETQYF
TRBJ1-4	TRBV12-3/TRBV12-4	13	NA	CASRTTGREKLFF
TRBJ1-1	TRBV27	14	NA	CASSPDRQNTEAFF
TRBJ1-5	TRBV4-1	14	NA	CASSPDRGNQPQHF
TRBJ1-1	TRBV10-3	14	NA	CAISGAEKNTEAFF
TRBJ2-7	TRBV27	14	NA	CASSPGAGAYEQYF
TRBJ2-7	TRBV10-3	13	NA	CAIREGGDVEQYF